What follows are 20 T cell receptor beta chains derived from one specimen sequenced in a study of blood T cell repertoires in COVID-19. Profiling relied on immunoSEQ multiplex PCR, and the TCRdb table lists in-frame clones only, not all of them. This sample yields over 20,000 clones, of which 86% are seen a single time; about a quarter belongs to the top ten. The sequencing input was peripheral blood. These receptors all come from a human donor with active COVID-19. The donor label of this sample is uncertain.

V gene TRBV21-1 combines with J gene TRBJ1-2; the table assigns TRBD1, which was not confirmed against the DNA. TRBV21-1 is annotated as a pseudogene. This CDR3 comprises 13 residues. DNA of the CDR3: TGTGCCAGCCCCCAGGACAGGGGGAATGGCTACACCTTC. Its protein is CASPQDRGNGYTF.

This clone has just one count. The chain combines TRBV19 with TRBJ1-1; D gene unclear. Germline V gene sequence: CDR1 LNHDA, CDR2 SQIVND (reference sequence). This CDR3 has 15 amino acids. V gave up 1 base and J gave up 4 bases, with 13 bases separating them. CDR3 loop: CASSIVGRRGTEAFF. CDR3 sequence (DNA): TGTGCCAGTAGTATAGTTGGCAGGCGGGGCACTGAAGCTTTCTTT.

This clone was seen just once. The chain is built from TRBV27 and TRBJ2-7; 11 bases align to TRBD2. J lost 2 bases, V lost 2 bases, and 2 bases had no gene match. The CDR3 totals 15 residues. CDR1 is MNHEY, CDR2 SMNVEV, per germline (reference sequence). In nucleotides, the CDR3 is TGTGCCAGCAGTTTAGGGACTAGCGGCCCCTACGAGCAGTACTTC. Protein: CASSLGTSGPYEQYF.

In this sample, this clone turned up a few times. V is TRBV7-9 and J is TRBJ1-1; D uncertain. The germline CDR1 and CDR2 sequences are SEHNR and FQNEAQ (reference sequence). The CDR3 is made up of 14 amino acids. V was shortened by 4 bases and J by 6 bases, with 15 bases between the two germline ends. The CDR3 reads CASSSVGSMAEAFF. The CDR3 coding sequence is TGTGCCAGCAGCTCTGTCGGGAGTATGGCTGAAGCTTTCTTT.

This chain joins TRBV5-6 and TRBJ2-5; 8 nucleotides agree with TRBD2. Germline V CDR1 and CDR2: SGHDT, YYEEEE. This CDR3 is 16 amino acids long. V trimming: 0 bases; J trimming: 2 bases; junction bases outside the gene matches: 6. The CDR3 protein is CASSLGSAGGQETQYF. The DNA of the CDR3 is TGTGCCAGCAGCTTGGGTTCTGCGGGGGGACAAGAGACCCAGTACTTC.

The V and J genes are TRBV25-1 and TRBJ2-2; D is ambiguous. CDR1 and CDR2 (germline): MGHDK, SYGVNS. Trimming left V 7 bases short and J 1 base short, with 7 bases between. The CDR3 runs 13 residues. The CDR3 DNA is TGTGCCAGCAACCAGGAGAACACCGGGGAGCTGTTTTTT. Translating gives CASNQENTGELFF.

About this clone: Germline is not matched at one junction end, which may reflect a read error. The chain is built from TRBV2 and TRBJ2-7; tentative D call: TRBD1 (6 bases). The germline V gene encodes CDR1 SNHLY and CDR2 FYNNEI. There are 14 residues in the CDR3. The CDR3 coding sequence is TGTGCCAGCAGCGAAGACAGGATCACCTACGAGCAGTACTTC. Encoded protein: CASSEDRITYEQYF.

V and J are TRBV7-3 and TRBJ2-5; 7 bases line up with TRBD1. The J segment lost 3 bases and the V segment lost 1 base, leaving 2 bases of the junction unmatched. Germline assignment: CDR1 SGHTA and CDR2 FQGTGA. This CDR3 region has 14 residues. CDR3: CASSLMGQKETQYF. The CDR3 DNA sequence: TGTGCCAGCAGCTTAATGGGACAGAAAGAGACCCAGTACTTC.

DNA for the CDR3: TGTGCTAGTGGTTTGGTTGGCAGGGACTACGAGCAGTACTTC. This sequence encodes CASGLVGRDYEQYF. The chain has TRBV12-5 and TRBJ2-7; possibly TRBD1 for D (5 bases). The CDR3 is 14 amino acids. Trimming stripped 0 bases from V and 3 bases from J, with 9 bases between. Germline CDR1 and CDR2: LGHNT and FRNRAP.

The chain combines TRBV6-1 with TRBJ2-5, with D perhaps TRBD1 (6 bases). The CDR3 has 14 amino acids. V was cut by 3 bases and J by 1 base, with 9 bases left in between. Germline CDR1 MNHNS, CDR2 SASEGT. CDR3 DNA sequence: TGTGCCAGCAGTGAGGACAGCCGCCAAGAGACCCAGTACTTC. It translates to CASSEDSRQETQYF.

The V gene is TRBV18, the J gene TRBJ1-5, with D tentatively TRBD1 (5 bases). This CDR3 has 15 amino acids. V was clipped by 3 bases and J by 2 bases, with 11 bases between them. Per the germline V gene, CDR1 is KGHSH and CDR2 is LQKENI. The CDR3 DNA follows: TGTGCCAGCTCACCCCCGGGAGGGGGCAATCAGCCCCAGCATTTT. It encodes CASSPPGGGNQPQHF. Using reference TRBV18 and TRBJ1-5 for the parts outside the CDR3, the full variable domain is NAGVMQNPRHLVRRRGQEARLRCSPMKGHSHVYWYRQLPEEGLKFMVYLQKENIIDESGMPKERFSAEFPKEGPSILRIQQVVRGDSAAYFCASSPPGGGNQPQHFGDGTRLSIL.

This clone appeared a few times. The rearrangement links TRBV5-1 to TRBJ1-6; TRBD1 aligns across 12 bases. CDR1 is SGHRS and CDR2 is YFSETQ in the germline V gene. The CDR3 runs to 15 residues. V lost 4 bases and J lost 9; bases outside the gene matches: 5. In nucleotides, the CDR3 is TGCGCCAGCAGCATGGGACAGGGGGCAGGTTCACCCCTCCACTTT. Translated, it gives CASSMGQGAGSPLHF.

This chain connects TRBV24-1 to TRBJ2-3; 7 bases match TRBD2. The CDR3 is 14 residues long. CDR1 is KGHDR and CDR2 is SFDVKD in the germline V gene. The V gene end was trimmed by 5 bases and the J gene end by 6 bases; junction bases not matched to a gene: 7. CDR3 sequence: CATSGWAGEDTQYF. The CDR3 DNA sequence: TGTGCCACCAGTGGATGGGCGGGAGAGGATACGCAGTATTTT.

The V call is TRBV12-3 or TRBV12-4, the J call TRBJ2-1; D is possibly TRBD1 (5 bases). V lost 5 bases and J 8 bases, leaving 10 bases between the germline ends. The CDR3 covers 12 residues. CDR3 sequence reads: CASSLQGYEQFF. For the CDR3, the DNA is TGTGCCAGCAGTCTGCAGGGATATGAGCAGTTCTTC.

The chain has TRBV7-6 and TRBJ2-7, with 9 bases that match TRBD2. J lost 0 bases, V lost 5 bases, and 5 bases had no gene match. CDR3 length: 15 residues. The germline CDR1 and CDR2 sequences are SGHVS and FNYEAQ. The CDR3, as DNA: TGTGCCAGCAGCCGACCTAGCGGGAACTCCTACGAGCAGTACTTC. This gives the protein CASSRPSGNSYEQYF.

The rearrangement joins TRBV5-4 to TRBJ1-3; D is perhaps TRBD1 (5 bases). CDR1 is SGHNT and CDR2 is YYREEE in the germline V gene (reference sequence). V was pared by 0 bases and J by 0 bases, with 10 bases between. The CDR3 is made up of 16 amino acids. CDR3 residues: CASSLEGVNSGNTIYF. For the CDR3, the DNA is TGTGCCAGCAGCTTGGAAGGGGTGAACTCTGGAAACACCATATATTTT.

This clone was picked up a small number of times. The genes are TRBV19 and TRBJ1-5; no firm D call. The CDR3 sequence is 13 residues long. Germline CDR1 LNHDA, CDR2 SQIVND (reference sequence). CDR3 sequence: CATKAVGNQPQHF. The CDR3 DNA reads TGTGCTACGAAGGCGGTGGGTAATCAGCCCCAGCATTTT.

The chain uses TRBV3-1 (or the pseudogene TRBV3-2) and TRBJ1-6; 9 nucleotides match TRBD1. Germline CDR1 is LGHDT and CDR2 is YNNKEL (reference sequence). Losses at the gene ends were 3 bases for V and 6 bases for J; bases not matched to a gene: 6. The CDR3 has 16 amino acids. The CDR3 bases are TGTGCCAGCAGCCACTACAGGGGGCGTTCTAATTCACCCCTCCACTTT. Its translation: CASSHYRGRSNSPLHF.

This rearrangement joins TRBV5-1 to TRBJ2-7; 7 positions match TRBD1. The CDR3 extends over 16 amino acids. Germline CDR1 reads SGHRS; CDR2 reads YFSETQ. The junction had 10 bases not matched to a gene; V was cut back by 4 bases and J by 0 bases. In DNA, the CDR3 is TGCGCCAGCAGCCCAGGGGGTCCTACGAGCTCCTACGAGCAGTACTTC. It specifies CASSPGGPTSSYEQYF.

The rearrangement links TRBV6-6 to TRBJ2-7; 8 nucleotides align to TRBD1. The CDR3 sequence is 13 residues long. Germline CDR1 and CDR2: MNHNY and SVGAGI (reference sequence). The ends lost 6 bases at V and 3 bases at J; junction bases unmatched: 4. The CDR3 protein is CASRYTGGYEQYF. CDR3 in DNA: TGTGCCAGCAGATACACAGGGGGCTACGAGCAGTACTTC.